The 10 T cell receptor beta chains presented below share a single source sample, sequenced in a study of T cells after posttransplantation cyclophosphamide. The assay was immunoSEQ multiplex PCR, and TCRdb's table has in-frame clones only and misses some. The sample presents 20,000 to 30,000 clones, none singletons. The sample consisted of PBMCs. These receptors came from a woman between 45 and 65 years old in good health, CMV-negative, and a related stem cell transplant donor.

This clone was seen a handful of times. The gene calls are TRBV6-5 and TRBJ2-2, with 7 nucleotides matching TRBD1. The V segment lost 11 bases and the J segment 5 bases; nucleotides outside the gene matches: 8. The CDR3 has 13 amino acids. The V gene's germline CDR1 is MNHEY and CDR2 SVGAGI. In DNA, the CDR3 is TGTGCCGGAGACAGGGTTGGGACCGGGGAGCTGTTTTTT. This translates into CAGDRVGTGELFF.

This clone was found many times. CDR3 bases: TGTGCTAGTGGCTCGTTGTACGAGCAGTACTTC. Translation gives CASGSLYEQYF. The chain is built from TRBV12-5 and TRBJ2-7; D uncertain. The CDR3 covers 11 residues. V was shortened by 6 bases and J by 4 bases, with 7 bases between the two germline ends. Germline-derived CDR1 and CDR2 are LGHNT and FRNRAP.

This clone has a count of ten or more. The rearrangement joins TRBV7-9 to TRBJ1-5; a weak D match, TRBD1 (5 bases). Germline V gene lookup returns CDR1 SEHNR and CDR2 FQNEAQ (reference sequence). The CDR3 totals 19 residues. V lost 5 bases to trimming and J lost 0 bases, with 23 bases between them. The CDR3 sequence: CASSQKEAGAVFSNQPQHF. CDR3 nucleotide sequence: TGTGCCAGCAGCCAGAAAGAAGCTGGGGCAGTCTTTAGCAATCAGCCCCAGCATTTT.

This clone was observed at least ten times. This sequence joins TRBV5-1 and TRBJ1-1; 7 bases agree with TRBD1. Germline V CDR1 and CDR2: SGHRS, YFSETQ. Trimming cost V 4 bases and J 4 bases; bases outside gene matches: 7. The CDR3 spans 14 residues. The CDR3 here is CASSVGQPVTEAFF. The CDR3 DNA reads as TGCGCCAGCAGCGTGGGACAGCCTGTCACTGAAGCTTTCTTT.

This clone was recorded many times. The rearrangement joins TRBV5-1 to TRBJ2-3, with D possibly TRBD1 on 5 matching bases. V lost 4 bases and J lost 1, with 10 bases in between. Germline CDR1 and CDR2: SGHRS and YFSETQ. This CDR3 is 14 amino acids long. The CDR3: CASSGARGTDTQYF. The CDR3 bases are TGCGCCAGCAGCGGGGCTAGAGGCACAGATACGCAGTATTTT.

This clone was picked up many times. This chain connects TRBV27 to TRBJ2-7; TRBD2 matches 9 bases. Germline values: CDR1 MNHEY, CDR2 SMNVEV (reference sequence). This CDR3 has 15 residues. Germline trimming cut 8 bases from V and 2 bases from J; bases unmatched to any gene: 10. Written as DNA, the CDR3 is TGTGCCAGCGGGGCTTTGCGGGAGGGCACCTACGAGCAGTACTTC. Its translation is CASGALREGTYEQYF.

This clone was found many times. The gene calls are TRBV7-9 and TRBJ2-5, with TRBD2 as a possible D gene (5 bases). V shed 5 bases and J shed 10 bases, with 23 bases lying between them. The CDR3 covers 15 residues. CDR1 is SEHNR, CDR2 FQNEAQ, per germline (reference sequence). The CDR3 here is CASSPREPLLLGQYF. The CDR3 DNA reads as TGTGCCAGCAGCCCCCGGGAACCCTTATTGTTAGGCCAGTACTTC. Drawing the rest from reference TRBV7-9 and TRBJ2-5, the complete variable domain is DTGVSQNPRHKITKRGQNVTFRCDPISEHNRLYWYRQTLGQGPEFLTYFQNEAQLEKSRLLSDRFSAERPKGSFSTLEIQRTEQGDSAMYLCASSPREPLLLGQYFGPGTRLLVL.

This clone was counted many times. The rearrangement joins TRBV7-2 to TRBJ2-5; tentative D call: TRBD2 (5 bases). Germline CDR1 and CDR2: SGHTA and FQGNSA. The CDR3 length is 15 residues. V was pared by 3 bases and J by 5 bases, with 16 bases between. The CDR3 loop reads CASSFILTSGETQYF. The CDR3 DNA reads TGTGCCAGCAGCTTCATACTTACTAGTGGCGAGACCCAGTACTTC.

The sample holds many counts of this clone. The chain's CDR3 is CASSPGPGGYRTYEQYF. The CDR3 DNA reads TGTGCCAGCTCACCCGGACCAGGGGGCTACCGCACCTACGAGCAGTACTTC. The chain couples TRBV18 to TRBJ2-7, with TRBD1 matching over 8 bases. The J segment lost 2 bases and the V segment lost 3 bases, leaving 12 bases of the junction unmatched. The CDR3 is 17 residues long. Looked up from germline, CDR1 is KGHSH and CDR2 is LQKENI.

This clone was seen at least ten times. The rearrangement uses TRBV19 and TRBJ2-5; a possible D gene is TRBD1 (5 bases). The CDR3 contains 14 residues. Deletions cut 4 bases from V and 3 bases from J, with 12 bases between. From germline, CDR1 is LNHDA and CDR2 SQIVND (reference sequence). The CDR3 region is CASSTTDRKETQYF. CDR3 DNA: TGTGCCAGTAGTACCACTGACAGAAAAGAGACCCAGTACTTC.